The 4 T cell receptor beta chains presented below share a single source sample, sequenced in a study of CD8 T cells in Susac syndrome. The authors reverse transcribed roughly 0.5 to 1 ug RNA with random hexamers. TCRdb re-analysed the immunoSEQ multiplex PCR reads in MiXCR, keeping a single row per CDR3 protein. This sample has roughly 150,000 distinct CDR3 sequences, with around 95% found just once. Sequencing was carried out using CD4+ T cells from PBMCs. The receptors shown here come from a human donor with Susac syndrome.

The chain is built from TRBV13 and TRBJ2-3, with unresolved D. Between the trimmed V and J ends, which lost 4 bases and 3 bases, there was a span of 5 bases. Germline V gives CDR1 PRHDT, CDR2 FYEKMQ (reference sequence). The CDR3 has 12 amino acids. This CDR3 is CASSSETDTQYF. The CDR3 DNA reads TGTGCCAGCAGCTCAGAGACAGATACGCAGTATTTT.

V and J are TRBV19 and TRBJ2-1; TRBD2 matches 9 bases. CDR3 length equals 14 residues. Germline V gene data show CDR1 as LNHDA and CDR2 as SQIVND (reference sequence). Losses at the gene ends were 9 bases for V and 5 bases for J; bases not matched to a gene: 8. CDR3 amino acids: CASPGGTSHNEQFF. The DNA of the CDR3 is TGTGCCAGCCCAGGGGGGACTAGCCACAATGAGCAGTTCTTC.

V is TRBV24-1 and J is TRBJ2-1; D is ambiguous. This CDR3 has 12 residues. V dropped 1 base and J dropped 10 bases, with 7 bases sitting between them. CDR1 is KGHDR and CDR2 is SFDVKD in the germline V gene. The CDR3 coding sequence is TGTGCCACCAGTGATTTCTTGGGGGAGCAGTTCTTC. The encoded protein is CATSDFLGEQFF.

This clonotype appeared once. The CDR3 sequence: CASSYSGQGTEAFF. DNA for the CDR3: TGTGCCAGCAGCTACTCAGGACAGGGCACTGAAGCTTTCTTT. The chain combines TRBV11-2 with TRBJ1-1, with 8 bases lining up with TRBD1. The CDR3 extends over 14 amino acids. J gave up 4 bases and V 4 bases, and 5 bases lay outside the gene matches. Germline V gene sequence: CDR1 SGHAT, CDR2 FQNNGV.